A selection of T cell receptor beta chains follows, all from one sample in a study of beta chain features in type 1 diabetes. Sequencing used immunoSEQ multiplex PCR; TCRdb keeps in-frame clones, though not all of them. The data hold over 650,000 clones, with 11% to 15% observed a single time. The sample was naive CD4+ T cells from blood. Receptors were obtained from a man younger than 35 with type 1 diabetes. Each CDR3 is given with its conserved first and last residue. The D gene is left open where the match is weak. Where a row states a size, it is once, few, many or the class of an expanded clone; other rows omit it.

abundance: few; d_gene: TRBD2; len: 15; v_gene: TRBV7-2; j_gene: TRBJ2-7; CDR3aa: CASSLVAGDPYEQYF; CDR3nt: TGTGCCAGCAGCTTAGTGGCGGGGGACCCCTACGAGCAGTACTTC
abundance: .; d_gene: .; len: 11; v_gene: TRBV5-1; j_gene: TRBJ2-1; CDR3aa: CASSSDRLEFF; CDR3nt: TGCGCCAGCAGCTCGGACAGACTCGAGTTCTTC
abundance: .; d_gene: .; len: 14; v_gene: TRBV7-9; j_gene: TRBJ1-4; CDR3aa: CASTQQGGGPKLFF; CDR3nt: TGTGCCAGCACCCAACAAGGGGGGGGCCCAAAACTGTTTTTT
abundance: .; d_gene: .; len: 14; v_gene: TRBV18; j_gene: TRBJ2-7; CDR3aa: CASSPWGGSYEQYF; CDR3nt: TGTGCCAGCTCACCGTGGGGAGGCTCCTACGAGCAGTACTTC
abundance: .; d_gene: TRBD1; len: 14; v_gene: TRBV10-3; j_gene: TRBJ1-1; CDR3aa: CAISGTGANTEAFF; CDR3nt: TGTGCCATCAGTGGGACAGGGGCGAACACTGAAGCTTTCTTT
abundance: few; d_gene: .; len: 14; v_gene: TRBV9; j_gene: TRBJ1-1; CDR3aa: CASSVTGTNTEAFF; CDR3nt: TGTGCCAGCAGCGTGACAGGTACGAACACTGAAGCTTTCTTT
abundance: few; d_gene: TRBD2; len: 16; v_gene: TRBV25-1; j_gene: TRBJ2-3; CDR3aa: CASSETSGSSTDTQYF; CDR3nt: TGTGCCAGCAGCGAAACTAGCGGGAGTAGTACAGATACGCAGTATTTT
abundance: few; d_gene: TRBD1; len: 16; v_gene: TRBV7-2; j_gene: TRBJ1-5; CDR3aa: CASSLASDRGHQPQHF; CDR3nt: TGTGCCAGCAGCTTAGCGAGCGACAGGGGCCATCAGCCCCAGCATTTT
abundance: once; d_gene: .; len: 14; v_gene: TRBV9; j_gene: TRBJ2-5; CDR3aa: CASSPTGKGETQYF; CDR3nt: TGTGCCAGCAGCCCCACAGGGAAGGGAGAGACCCAGTACTTC
abundance: few; d_gene: TRBD1; len: 14; v_gene: TRBV2; j_gene: TRBJ1-1; CDR3aa: CASSSQGSDTEAFF; CDR3nt: TGTGCCAGCAGCTCACAGGGGAGTGACACTGAAGCTTTCTTT
abundance: few; d_gene: TRBD1; len: 14; v_gene: TRBV5-1; j_gene: TRBJ2-5; CDR3aa: CASSSGTAQETQYF; CDR3nt: TGCGCCAGCAGCTCAGGGACAGCCCAAGAGACCCAGTACTTC
abundance: few; d_gene: TRBD1; len: 14; v_gene: TRBV5-1; j_gene: TRBJ2-1; CDR3aa: CASSLGTGSHEQFF; CDR3nt: TGCGCCAGCAGCTTGGGGACAGGGTCCCATGAGCAGTTCTTC
abundance: few; d_gene: .; len: 12; v_gene: TRBV2; j_gene: TRBJ2-5; CDR3aa: CASTLTPETQYF; CDR3nt: TGTGCCAGCACACTCACCCCCGAGACCCAGTACTTC
abundance: .; d_gene: .; len: 13; v_gene: TRBV4-3; j_gene: TRBJ1-5; CDR3aa: CASSQLGNQPQHF; CDR3nt: TGCGCCAGCAGCCAACTGGGAAATCAGCCCCAGCATTTT
abundance: .; d_gene: TRBD1; len: 13; v_gene: TRBV2; j_gene: TRBJ2-5; CDR3aa: CAKKQGSQETQYF; CDR3nt: TGTGCCAAAAAACAGGGGAGCCAAGAGACCCAGTACTTC
abundance: .; d_gene: .; len: 15; v_gene: TRBV4-1; j_gene: TRBJ2-7; CDR3aa: CASSHRGPRGSEQYF; CDR3nt: TGCGCCAGCAGCCACCGCGGGCCACGGGGCTCCGAGCAGTACTTC
abundance: few; d_gene: TRBD1; len: 15; v_gene: TRBV9; j_gene: TRBJ1-3; CDR3aa: CASSVDRASGNTIYF; CDR3nt: TGTGCCAGCAGCGTGGACAGGGCCTCTGGAAACACCATATATTTT
abundance: .; d_gene: .; len: 14; v_gene: TRBV29-1; j_gene: TRBJ2-1; CDR3aa: CSVARGSSYNEQFF; CDR3nt: TGCAGCGTTGCGCGAGGGAGCTCCTACAATGAGCAGTTCTTC
abundance: .; d_gene: TRBD1; len: 13; v_gene: TRBV2; j_gene: TRBJ1-2; CDR3aa: CASRDGQGDGYTF; CDR3nt: TGTGCCAGCAGGGATGGACAGGGGGATGGCTACACCTTC
abundance: few; d_gene: TRBD1; len: 15; v_gene: TRBV9; j_gene: TRBJ2-2; CDR3aa: CASSAGQMNTGELFF; CDR3nt: TGTGCCAGCAGCGCGGGACAGATGAACACCGGGGAGCTGTTTTTT
abundance: few; d_gene: TRBD1; len: 13; v_gene: TRBV29-1; j_gene: TRBJ1-1; CDR3aa: CSVQGRLITEAFF; CDR3nt: TGCAGCGTACAGGGGAGGCTCATCACTGAAGCTTTCTTT
abundance: .; d_gene: .; len: 16; v_gene: TRBV9; j_gene: TRBJ1-2; CDR3aa: CASSVALSRSEMDYTF; CDR3nt: TGTGCCAGCAGCGTAGCTCTAAGTCGGTCGGAAATGGACTACACCTTC
abundance: .; d_gene: .; len: 13; v_gene: TRBV6-6; j_gene: TRBJ2-3; CDR3aa: CASSFVSTDTQYF; CDR3nt: TGTGCCAGCAGTTTTGTGAGCACAGATACGCAGTATTTT
abundance: .; d_gene: TRBD2; len: 14; v_gene: TRBV11-2; j_gene: TRBJ2-7; CDR3aa: CASSFTSGMAEQYF; CDR3nt: TGTGCCAGCAGCTTTACTAGCGGGATGGCCGAGCAGTACTTC